This TCR beta chain was sequenced in a study of control samples from healthy donors and cancer patients. V lost 3 bases and J 2 bases, leaving 14 bases between the germline ends. Germline assignment: CDR1 DFQATT and CDR2 SNEGSKA (reference sequence). The CDR3 loop spans 15 amino acids. TCRdb's copy holds only in-frame clones and misses some; the assay was immunoSEQ multiplex PCR. The sample lists around 95,000 clones, roughly 84% occurring once. The sequenced sample consisted of blood. The rearrangement joins TRBV20-1 to TRBJ2-1; TRBD2 might be the D (6 bases). The origin of this receptor is a woman aged 50 to 60 in good health. The CDR3 nucleotides are TGCAGTGCTAGTAGGCGGGACGGAGCCTACAATGAGCAGTTCTTC. It encodes CSASRRDGAYNEQFF.